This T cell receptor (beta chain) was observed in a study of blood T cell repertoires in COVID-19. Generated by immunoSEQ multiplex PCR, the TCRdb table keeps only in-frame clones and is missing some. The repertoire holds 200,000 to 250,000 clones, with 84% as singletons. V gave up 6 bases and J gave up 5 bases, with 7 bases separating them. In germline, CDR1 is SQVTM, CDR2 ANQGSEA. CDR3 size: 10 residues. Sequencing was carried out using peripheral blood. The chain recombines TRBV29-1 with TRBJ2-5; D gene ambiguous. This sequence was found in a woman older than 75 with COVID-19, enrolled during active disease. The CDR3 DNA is TGCAGCGTAAACGAGGAGACCCAGTACTTC. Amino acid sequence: CSVNEETQYF.